These 17 T cell receptor beta chains originate from one sample sequenced in a study of T cells in Graves' hyperthyroidism and ophthalmopathy (dated by TCRdb to 2018 to 2020). Preparation of the library involved multiplex PCR. The instrument was an Illumina HiSeq 2000. Amplification of TCR beta CDR3 regions was carried out from RNA transcripts. A first-round RT-PCR of the TCR CDR3 used the HTBI primer set with the Qiagen OneStep RT-PCR kit. TCRdb reran the public reads through fastp at Q25 and MiXCR, keeping productive beta chains. All rows with the same CDR3 protein become a single entry with the most common DNA and genes. This sample lists approximately 710,000 distinct CDR3 sequences; about 18% were detected once. The ten most abundant clones make up about a sixth of the sample. Material for sequencing was blood. Source of these receptors: a man aged 45 to 65 with Graves' hyperthyroidism.

This sequence joins TRBV4-1 and TRBJ2-1; possibly TRBD2 for D (6 bases). Trimming removed 3 bases at V and 9 bases at J, with 18 bases between. The CDR3 is 15 amino acids. Per the germline V gene, CDR1 is MGHRA and CDR2 is YSYEKL. The CDR3 protein is CASSQAQAGSGEQFF. For the CDR3, the DNA is TGCGCCAGCAGCCAGGCCCAGGCCGGGAGTGGTGAGCAGTTCTTC.

The V gene is TRBV30, the J gene TRBJ1-3, with D hard to call. Germline V lookup: CDR1 GTSNPN, CDR2 SVGIG (reference sequence). V was clipped by 6 bases and J by 4 bases, with 10 bases between them. The CDR3 loop spans 12 amino acids. Here the CDR3 DNA reads TGTGCCTGCAAATCCGGGGGAAACACCATATATTTT. Translated, it gives CACKSGGNTIYF.

This clonotype was seen a handful of times. This chain's CDR3 is CSVGGGAMTGGYTF. The CDR3 nucleotides are TGCAGCGTTGGGGGGGGGGCGATGACAGGTGGCTACACCTTC. The chain uses TRBV29-1 and TRBJ1-2, with D perhaps matching TRBD1 (6 bases). The V and J ends lost 4 bases and 7 bases respectively, with 19 bases between them. This CDR3 region has 14 residues. From germline, CDR1 is SQVTM and CDR2 ANQGSEA.

In this sample, this clonotype turned up many times. This rearrangement joins TRBV11-2 to TRBJ1-2; D ambiguous. Germline V gene data show CDR1 as SGHAT and CDR2 as FQNNGV. Trimming removed 0 bases from V and 5 bases from J, with 13 bases in between. The CDR3 is 15 amino acids. CDR3 region: CASSLDLTKEYGYTF. The CDR3 bases are TGTGCCAGCAGCTTAGATTTGACGAAGGAGTATGGCTACACCTTC.

The chain employs TRBV20-1 and TRBJ2-1; TRBD2 aligns across 7 bases. This CDR3 comprises 14 residues. Germline V gene sequence: CDR1 DFQATT, CDR2 SNEGSKA (reference sequence). J was trimmed by 9 bases and V by 1 base; bases with no gene match: 9. In nucleotides, the CDR3 is TGCAGTGCTAGAGCGGGCGGGAGCGGCGGTGAGCAGTTCTTC. This gives the protein CSARAGGSGGEQFF.

This clonotype was found many times. The chain is built from TRBV19 and TRBJ2-1, with D tentatively TRBD1 (6 bases). V lost 6 bases to trimming and J lost 0 bases, with 15 bases between them. This CDR3 has 16 amino acids. The V gene's germline CDR1 is LNHDA and CDR2 SQIVND (reference sequence). CDR3 DNA sequence: TGTGCCAGTAGCACCGGGACAAGGAGCTCCTACAATGAGCAGTTCTTC. It is translated as CASSTGTRSSYNEQFF.

This clonotype was detected only a few times. The chain combines TRBV6-1 with TRBJ1-5; perhaps TRBD1 as D (5 bases). The V gene lost 2 bases and the J gene lost 2 bases, with 13 bases spanning the gap. The CDR3 contains 16 residues. Germline assignment: CDR1 MNHNS and CDR2 SASEGT. CDR3 residues: CASSEPWRGGNQPQHF. Written as DNA, the CDR3 is TGTGCCAGCAGTGAACCGTGGAGGGGAGGCAATCAGCCCCAGCATTTT.

The chain recombines TRBV20-1 with TRBJ1-2; 7 positions match TRBD1. Trimming cost V 6 bases and J 3 bases; bases outside gene matches: 7. Germline V gene lookup returns CDR1 DFQATT and CDR2 SNEGSKA (reference sequence). The CDR3 loop spans 13 amino acids. CDR3 sequence: CSAKNTGDYGYTF. The DNA for the CDR3 is TGCAGTGCAAAAAATACAGGGGACTATGGCTACACCTTC.

This clonotype was seen at least ten times. V gene TRBV28 combines with J gene TRBJ1-5, with D hard to call. CDR3 length equals 18 residues. V lost 2 bases to trimming and J lost 1 base, with 18 bases between them. Germline-derived CDR1 and CDR2 are MDHEN and SYDVKM. The CDR3 DNA follows: TGTGCCAGCAGTTTACGTTACCTCGGACTGGGGAGCAATCAGCCCCAGCATTTT. Protein sequence: CASSLRYLGLGSNQPQHF.

The sample holds many counts of this clonotype. V and J are TRBV14 and TRBJ2-3, with no clear D. Per germline, CDR1 SGHDN and CDR2 FVKESK. The CDR3 totals 16 residues. With 1 base removed from V and 0 bases from J, the gap between germline ends came to 11 bases. Here the CDR3 DNA reads TGTGCCAGCAGCCAAGTGCGACGGGCGAGCACAGATACGCAGTATTTT. It yields the protein CASSQVRRASTDTQYF.

The sample holds many counts of this clonotype. The chain couples TRBV28 to TRBJ1-5; 7 nucleotides align to TRBD1. This CDR3 region has 14 residues. The junction had 9 bases not matched to a gene; V was cut back by 2 bases and J by 11 bases. Germline loops: CDR1 MDHEN, CDR2 SYDVKM. The CDR3 DNA reads as TGTGCCAGCAGTTTAACGGGACAGACCTATGCCCAGCATTTT. It yields the protein CASSLTGQTYAQHF. The full variable domain, its missing parts supplied by reference TRBV28 and TRBJ1-5, is DVKVTQSSRYLVKRTGEKVFLECVQDMDHENMFWYRQDPGLGLRLIYFSYDVKMKEKGDIPEGYSVSREKKERFSLILESASTNQTSMYLCASSLTGQTYAQHFGDGTRLSIL.

This clonotype has only a few counts. The rearrangement links TRBV25-1 to TRBJ1-1, with a tentative D call TRBD1 (5 bases). Trimming removed 5 bases from V and 4 bases from J, with 8 bases in between. The V gene's germline CDR1 is MGHDK and CDR2 SYGVNS. The CDR3 loop spans 12 amino acids. The CDR3 loop is CASSQGPTEAFF. The CDR3 nucleotides are TGTGCCAGCAGTCAGGGTCCCACTGAAGCTTTCTTT.

This clonotype was recorded many times. The CDR3 is CASSFGSPGWRPQHF. In nucleotides, the CDR3 is TGTGCCAGCAGCTTCGGGAGCCCTGGTTGGCGGCCCCAGCATTTT. The gene calls are TRBV11-2 and TRBJ1-5; D gene unclear. The CDR3 loop spans 15 amino acids. Between the trimmed V and J ends, which lost 3 bases and 9 bases, there was a span of 18 bases. CDR1 is SGHAT and CDR2 is FQNNGV in the germline V gene.

The chain links TRBV5-5 to TRBJ2-1, with 10 bases lining up with TRBD1. Germline loops: CDR1 SGHKS, CDR2 YYEKEE (reference sequence). The CDR3 loop spans 16 amino acids. V shed 0 bases and J 5 bases; nucleotides not matched to a gene: 5. The CDR3 sequence is CASSLGGTGAHNEQFF. The CDR3 nucleotides read TGTGCCAGCAGCTTGGGGGGGACAGGGGCCCACAATGAGCAGTTCTTC.

This clonotype was seen at least ten times. J is TRBJ1-1 and V is TRBV12-3 or TRBV12-4; D gene uncertain. The CDR3 covers 14 residues. Trimming removed 5 bases from V and 8 bases from J, with 18 bases in between. The CDR3 nucleotides read TGTGCCAGCAGTCAGCTAATTGGAACCCGAGAAGCTTTCTTT. Protein product: CASSQLIGTREAFF.

This clonotype was observed many times. V gene TRBV2 combines with J gene TRBJ2-2; D might be TRBD1 (5 bases). V was clipped by 6 bases and J by 4 bases, with 12 bases between them. Germline CDR1 SNHLY, CDR2 FYNNEI. CDR3 length equals 14 residues. The CDR3 nucleotides are TGTGCCAGCAGAGCAGACAGATCCACCGGGGAGCTGTTTTTT. Protein sequence: CASRADRSTGELFF.

The table lists this clonotype with many counts. V usage is TRBV10-3 and J usage is TRBJ1-1; possible D gene TRBD1, 6 bases. Germline V gene sequence: CDR1 ENHRY, CDR2 SYGVKD. The ends were cut back, 7 bases at V and 5 bases at J, with 14 bases in the middle. This CDR3 comprises 13 residues. CDR3 in amino acids: CAITGAALTEAFF. The CDR3 DNA sequence: TGTGCCATCACGGGGGCAGCTCTAACTGAAGCTTTCTTT.